The text below deals with one T cell receptor (beta chain). This clone's antigen is unknown. Base-call qualities are not available, and no considerably larger clone is one nucleotide away. This sample is drawn from a study of shared clonotypes between healthy human individuals (dated by TCRdb to 2018 to 2021). Turning to the overall study: The cohort included three men and a couple of women between 18 and 49 years of age. Blood TCR repertoires of roughly five healthy adults were deeply sequenced to estimate repertoire size and the extent of clonotype sharing between individuals. Libraries were prepared and TCR repertoires were sequenced by different laboratories using diverse techniques, in order to increase sequencing depth and limit assay-specific biases. For each donor, CD4 naive and CD4 memory were each run on three plates, CD8 naive on two plates, and CD8 memory on one plate. Between about 0.9 and 9 billion PBMCs per donor were obtained by leukapheresis. Findings and caveats that apply to the study as a whole: Pairwise subsampling led to the expectation that sequencing depth would affect the degree of clonotype sharing among donors. Compared with non-shared clonotypes, the clonotypes found in all four sorted-subset donors had higher generation probabilities. Even with the large sequencing depth, rarefaction of the sorted-subset datasets indicated that sequencing was incomplete. When four donors were compared, the shared fraction of clonotypes was around 5% for naive CD4, roughly 3.4% for naive CD8, 2.3% for memory CD4, and approximately 0.4% for memory CD8. Sampling was restricted to blood, and TCR repertoires in tissue are likely to differ from TCR repertoires in blood. Naive subsets generally had larger estimated clonotype richness than memory subsets. The small number of donors limited the genetic and exposure-history diversity represented.

Donors were healthy HIV-negative adults with no recently reported acute infections or vaccinations. Only Caucasian adults living in Nashville, Tennessee, USA were represented among the donors. CD4+ T cells were enriched through magnetic negative selection, after which naive cells were positively selected on CD45RA and the remaining negative fraction served as the memory subset. Blood was obtained by leukapheresis, after which PBMCs were separated by Ficoll-Histopaque density gradient centrifugation and cryopreserved in liquid nitrogen vapor phase. Analytical flow cytometry was used to check the purity and quantity of each magnetically sorted T cell population. Genomic DNA was isolated from each sorted fraction and quantified by UV absorbance on a Nanodrop 2000c. Counted from cysteine to phenylalanine, this CDR3 has 14 amino acids. Only the CDR3 portion is preserved as DNA: 42 bases, with reading frame beginning at the first base. CDR1 is given as SEHNR and CDR2 as FQNEAQ, both from the germline V gene (reference sequence). Trimming removed 5 bases from V and 4 bases from J, leaving 14 bases between the germline ends.

TCR CDR3 regions were amplified from genomic DNA by multiplex PCR using the deep immunoSEQ assay. Extracted genomic DNA from each cell subset was spread evenly across all wells of several immunoSEQ 96-well plates, with each plate serving as a replicate. Each replicate PCR for sorted subsets received approximately 220 ng genomic DNA, equal to tens of thousands of T cell genomes. Purified libraries were measured with a Qubit 3.0 fluorometer, size-checked on a Bioanalyzer 2100, and measured again with the KAPA Library Quantification kit. Every immunoSEQ 96-well plate was sequenced on a dedicated single-read 150-cycle Illumina NextSeq 550 flow cell. Concerning the study's data processing: Because only junctional sequences without quality scores were contained in the immunoSEQ output, filtering matching that applied to full-length reads could not be performed. To assign V/J genes and CDR3, sequences were annotated against IMGT germline references using PyIR, a Python wrapper for IgBLAST v1.9. Reads with weak V/J assignments (E-value above 1e-6), missing CDR3, stop codons, out-of-frame junctions, or ambiguous translated residues were removed. V3J clonotypes were defined as sequences sharing an identical inferred V gene, J gene, and CDR3 amino acid sequence. Percentage overlap between repertoires was calculated by dividing the number of shared unique clonotypes by the size of the smaller repertoire. RTK rarefaction, the Chao1 estimator, and Recon v2.1 estimates of unobserved clonotypes were used to assess repertoire richness. For all TCRbeta clonotypes obtained by the gDNA method from a handful of donors, generation probabilities were computed with OLGA. TCRdb retrieved this table from immuneACCESS and kept in-frame rearrangements only. Not all clones are present; in checked studies, unresolved V genes account for under half, and no reason is known for the remainder. That table gives V, J and clone size, and the DNA gave D and trimming. In this sample the table shows around 1.1 million clones, 60% to 85% of which occur a single time. The top ten clonotypes cover approximately 0.9% of the sample.

The sequence was collected from a man between 18 and 29 years old in good health. Some clones in this sample may be carry-over from other donors' samples. The chain employs TRBV7-9 and TRBJ1-2, with no confidently assigned D gene. The sample taken for sequencing was memory CD4+ T cells from PBMCs. In the paper's terms, the cell subset or site label means: CD45RA-negative fraction. The DNA sequence follows: TGTGCCAGCAGCACTAGGGCCCTCCCCTATGGCTACACCTTC. Translation gives CASSTRALPYGYTF.